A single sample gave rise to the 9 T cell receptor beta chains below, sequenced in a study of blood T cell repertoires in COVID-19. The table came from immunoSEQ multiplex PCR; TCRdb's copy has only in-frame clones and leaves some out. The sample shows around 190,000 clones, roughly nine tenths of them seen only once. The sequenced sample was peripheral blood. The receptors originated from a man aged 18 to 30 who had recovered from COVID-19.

CDR3: CASSVADIPGTEAFF. CDR3 sequence (DNA): TGTGCCAGCAGCGTAGCTGATATCCCGGGGACTGAAGCTTTCTTT. This chain connects TRBV9 to TRBJ1-1; D is undetermined. Per germline, CDR1 SGDLS and CDR2 YYNGEE. CDR3 length: 15 amino acids. V was clipped by 0 bases and J by 5 bases, with 14 bases between them.

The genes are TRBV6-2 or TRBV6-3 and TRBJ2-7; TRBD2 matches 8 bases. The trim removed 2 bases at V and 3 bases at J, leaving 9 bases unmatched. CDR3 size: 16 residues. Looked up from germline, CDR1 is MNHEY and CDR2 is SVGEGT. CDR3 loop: CASSYGAGDLFYEQYF. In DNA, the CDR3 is TGTGCCAGCAGTTACGGAGCGGGAGATCTATTCTACGAGCAGTACTTC.

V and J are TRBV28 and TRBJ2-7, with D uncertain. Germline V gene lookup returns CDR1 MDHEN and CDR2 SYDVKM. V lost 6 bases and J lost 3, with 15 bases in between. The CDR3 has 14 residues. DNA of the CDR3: TGTGCCAGCAGCCAGGAACTCGATCGCTACGAGCAGTACTTC. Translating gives CASSQELDRYEQYF.

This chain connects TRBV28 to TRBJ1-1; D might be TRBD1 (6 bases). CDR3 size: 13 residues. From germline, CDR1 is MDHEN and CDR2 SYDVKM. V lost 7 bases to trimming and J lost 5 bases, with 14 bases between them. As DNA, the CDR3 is TGTGCCAGCACCCTTACCAGGGGTACTGAAGCTTTCTTT. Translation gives CASTLTRGTEAFF.

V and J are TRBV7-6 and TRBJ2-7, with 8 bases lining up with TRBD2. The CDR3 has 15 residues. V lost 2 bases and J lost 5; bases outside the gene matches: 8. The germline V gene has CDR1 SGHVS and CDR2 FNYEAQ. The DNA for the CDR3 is TGTGCCAGCAGCTTAAGGGGCGGGAGGATGGACGAGCAGTACTTC. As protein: CASSLRGGRMDEQYF.

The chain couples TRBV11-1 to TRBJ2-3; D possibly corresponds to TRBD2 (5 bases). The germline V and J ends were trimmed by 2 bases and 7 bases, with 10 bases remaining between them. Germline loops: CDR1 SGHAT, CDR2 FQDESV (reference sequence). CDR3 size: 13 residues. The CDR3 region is CASSLTRHHTQYF. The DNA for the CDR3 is TGTGCCAGCAGCTTAACTAGGCACCATACGCAGTATTTT.

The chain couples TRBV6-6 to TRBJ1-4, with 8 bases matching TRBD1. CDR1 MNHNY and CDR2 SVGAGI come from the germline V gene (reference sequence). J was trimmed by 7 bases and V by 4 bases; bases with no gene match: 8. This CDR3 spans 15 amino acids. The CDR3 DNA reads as TGTGCCAGCAGTTTCAAAGGGACAGGTAGTGAAAAACTGTTTTTT. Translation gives CASSFKGTGSEKLFF.

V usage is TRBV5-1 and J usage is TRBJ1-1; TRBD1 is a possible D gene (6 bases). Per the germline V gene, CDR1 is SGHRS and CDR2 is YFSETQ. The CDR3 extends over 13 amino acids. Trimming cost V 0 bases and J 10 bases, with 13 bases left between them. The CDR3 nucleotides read TGCGCCAGCAGCTTGGAAGCAAGGGGGATAGCTTTCTTT. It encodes CASSLEARGIAFF.

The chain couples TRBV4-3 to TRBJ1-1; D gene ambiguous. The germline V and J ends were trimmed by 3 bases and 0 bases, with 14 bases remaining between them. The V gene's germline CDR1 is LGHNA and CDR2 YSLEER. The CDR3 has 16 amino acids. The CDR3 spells CASSHDGGGMNTEAFF. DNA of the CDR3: TGCGCCAGCAGCCATGATGGCGGAGGCATGAACACTGAAGCTTTCTTT.